The clone carrying this TCR beta chain appeared many times. Its target is not known. The data were taken from a study of T-cell reconstitution after alpha-beta-depleted transplantation in children. Overall study results and limits: T-cell numbers and diversity, one year after transplant, stemmed largely from T cells that were newly produced. Alpha-beta T cells about two months after transplant reportedly derived from several hundred expanded graft clones.

Germline CDR1 and CDR2: MGHRA and YSYEKL. Trimming took 3 bases from V and 4 from J, leaving 5 bases between them. The CDR3 loop spans 12 amino acids. Unique molecular identifiers were incorporated during preparation of the TCRbeta library. TCRdb ran MiXCR on the PCR reads and lists one entry per CDR3 protein. The sample lists 400,000 to 450,000 distinct CDR3 sequences, approximately 42% seen once, with around a quarter in the top ten. This rearrangement joins TRBV4-1 to TRBJ2-3; the D is unclear. Specimen: PBMCs, collected before TCRalphabeta/CD19-depleted stem cell transplant. The TCR was taken from a girl aged 2-10 years with aplastic anemia, due to receive a stem cell transplant. The CDR3 bases are TGCGCCAGCAGCCATATCGCAGATACGCAGTATTTT. Translating gives CASSHIADTQYF.